The 2 T cell receptor beta chains in this list originate from one sample, sequenced in a study of cytomegalovirus exposure and HLA in healthy donors. Both 60 Vbeta primers and 13 Jbeta primers went into the PCR. The repertoire was sequenced with immunoSEQ multiplex PCR; TCRdb's copy has only in-frame clones and lacks some. This table has 99,000 or so clones, just over 75% appearing once. Sequencing was carried out using PBMCs. The receptors stem from a man in his forties in good health and CMV-seropositive.

The chain carries TRBV15 and TRBJ2-1; D not certain. Trimming left V 5 bases short and J 5 bases short, with 19 bases between. Per germline, CDR1 LNHNV and CDR2 YYDKDF (reference sequence). The CDR3 runs to 16 residues. The CDR3 here is CATSGSPMGSNNEQFF. The CDR3 DNA is TGTGCCACCAGCGGGTCGCCAATGGGCTCGAACAATGAGCAGTTCTTC.

This rearrangement joins TRBV7-9 to TRBJ1-6, with D unresolved. Trimming cost V 0 bases and J 8 bases, with 8 bases left between them. This CDR3 is built from 14 residues. The V gene's germline CDR1 is SEHNR and CDR2 FQNEAQ (reference sequence). CDR3 nucleotides: TGTGCCAGCAGCTTAGCAGCGAAGGATTCACCCCTCCACTTT. Translated, it gives CASSLAAKDSPLHF.